Below, 9 T cell receptor beta chains from the same sample are listed, as sequenced in a study of T-cell reconstitution after alpha-beta-depleted transplantation in children. Unique molecular identifiers were used to barcode this TCRbeta library. From the PCR reads, TCRdb called clonotypes with MiXCR, one entry per CDR3 protein. The sample holds 260,000 or so distinct CDR3 sequences; 12% are singletons and the top ten take about 2.6%. The material was PBMCs from the stem cell graft donor, obtained from the stem cell graft. These receptors were obtained from a human donor who donated a stem cell graft to a child with acute lymphoblastic leukemia.

Many counts were recorded for this clonotype. The junction differs from germline at one of its ends, possibly a read error. The chain has TRBV7-2 and TRBJ2-7, with 7 positions matching TRBD1. CDR1 is SGHTA and CDR2 is FQGNSA in the germline V gene. This CDR3 has 11 amino acids. The CDR3 loop reads CASSLRGLHHF. The DNA of the CDR3 is TGTGCCAGCAGCTTAAGGGGGCTCCATCACTTC.

The V and J genes are TRBV5-1 and TRBJ2-7; D not resolved. V was clipped by 0 bases and J by 3 bases, with 10 bases between them. This CDR3 contains 14 residues. Germline assignment: CDR1 SGHRS and CDR2 YFSETQ. CDR3 nucleotides: TGCGCCAGCAGCTTGGGACCGTCCTTCTACGAGCAGTACTTC. Its translation: CASSLGPSFYEQYF.

This clonotype was observed many times. The chain joins TRBV20-1 to TRBJ1-5; D not resolved. CDR1 DFQATT and CDR2 SNEGSKA come from the germline V gene (reference sequence). The length of the CDR3 is 13 residues. Trimming took off 0 bases at V and 7 bases at J, with 10 bases between the two ends. CDR3 amino acids: CSAREFDGQPQHF. The CDR3 DNA reads TGCAGTGCTAGAGAGTTTGATGGGCAGCCCCAGCATTTT.

The rearrangement joins TRBV19 to TRBJ2-1, with a weak D call TRBD2 (7 bases). The germline V and J ends were trimmed by 3 bases and 7 bases, with 13 bases remaining between them. This CDR3 region has 14 residues. Germline V lookup: CDR1 LNHDA, CDR2 SQIVND (reference sequence). CDR3 nucleotides: TGTGCCAGTAGTATCTTAGGGGGGGGGAATGAGCAGTTCTTC. As protein: CASSILGGGNEQFF.

This rearrangement joins TRBV19 to TRBJ2-7, with 12 bases aligning to TRBD1. The junction had 4 bases not matched to a gene; V was cut back by 6 bases and J by 4 bases. The germline V gene has CDR1 LNHDA and CDR2 SQIVND (reference sequence). The CDR3 contains 14 residues. Here the CDR3 reads CASRRDRGPYEQYF. CDR3 DNA sequence: TGTGCCAGTAGGAGGGACAGGGGGCCGTACGAGCAGTACTTC.

This clonotype was counted at least ten times. This rearrangement joins TRBV7-6 to TRBJ2-3, with a weak D call TRBD1 (5 bases). Germline loops: CDR1 SGHVS, CDR2 FNYEAQ. The CDR3 extends over 15 amino acids. Trimming took 8 bases from V and 0 from J, leaving 15 bases between them. The chain's CDR3 is CASRMDGHSTDTQYF. CDR3 sequence (DNA): TGTGCCAGCCGCATGGACGGACATAGCACAGATACGCAGTATTTT.

This clonotype was seen many times. The chain is built from TRBV29-1 and TRBJ2-7, with TRBD1 matching over 10 bases. The CDR3 covers 14 residues. CDR1 is SQVTM, CDR2 ANQGSEA, per germline. The V gene end was trimmed by 3 bases and the J gene end by 2 bases; junction bases not matched to a gene: 4. CDR3 in amino acids: CSVETGQGTYEQYF. For the CDR3, the DNA is TGCAGCGTTGAGACGGGACAGGGGACCTACGAGCAGTACTTC.

This clonotype was found many times. The V gene is TRBV5-1, the J gene TRBJ1-1; 7 nucleotides match TRBD1. Germline V gene lookup returns CDR1 SGHRS and CDR2 YFSETQ. The CDR3 has 15 amino acids. Trimming at V came to 0 bases and at J to 4 bases, leaving 6 bases not matched to a gene. The CDR3 DNA reads TGCGCCAGCAGCTTGGAGGAGGGGGCTTCCACTGAAGCTTTCTTT. Translation: CASSLEEGASTEAFF.

This clonotype appeared many times. The chain carries TRBV29-1 and TRBJ1-1; D perhaps matches TRBD1 (5 bases). Germline V gives CDR1 SQVTM, CDR2 ANQGSEA. The V gene lost 6 bases and the J gene lost 4 bases, with 12 bases spanning the gap. The CDR3 length is 12 residues. The CDR3 protein is CSVRQRPTEAFF. In DNA form, the CDR3 reads TGCAGCGTCAGACAGCGCCCCACTGAAGCTTTCTTT.